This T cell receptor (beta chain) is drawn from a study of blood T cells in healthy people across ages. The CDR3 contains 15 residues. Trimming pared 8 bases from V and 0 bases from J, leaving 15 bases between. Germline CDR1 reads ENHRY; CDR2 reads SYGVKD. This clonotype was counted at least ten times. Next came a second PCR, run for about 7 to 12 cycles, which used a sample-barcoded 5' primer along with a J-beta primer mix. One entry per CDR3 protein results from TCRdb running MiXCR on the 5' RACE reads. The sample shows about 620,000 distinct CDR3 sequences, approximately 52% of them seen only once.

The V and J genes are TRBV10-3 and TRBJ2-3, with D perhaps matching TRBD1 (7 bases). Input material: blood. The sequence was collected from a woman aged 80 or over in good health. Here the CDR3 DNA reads TGTGCCATCGGAGGGGACAGTACTAGCACAGATACGCAGTATTTT. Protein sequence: CAIGGDSTSTDTQYF.